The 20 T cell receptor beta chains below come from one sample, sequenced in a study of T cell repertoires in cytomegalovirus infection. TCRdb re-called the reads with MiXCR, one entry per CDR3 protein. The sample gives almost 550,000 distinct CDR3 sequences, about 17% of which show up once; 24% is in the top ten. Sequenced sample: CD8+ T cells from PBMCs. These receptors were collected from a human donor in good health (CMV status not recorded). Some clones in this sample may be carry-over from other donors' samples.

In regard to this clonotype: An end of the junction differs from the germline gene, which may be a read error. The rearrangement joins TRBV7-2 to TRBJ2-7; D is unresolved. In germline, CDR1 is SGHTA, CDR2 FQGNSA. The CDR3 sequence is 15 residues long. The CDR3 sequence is CASSLGWEARYEHYF. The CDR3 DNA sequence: TGTGCCAGCAGCTTAGGTTGGGAAGCACGCTACGAGCATTACTTC.

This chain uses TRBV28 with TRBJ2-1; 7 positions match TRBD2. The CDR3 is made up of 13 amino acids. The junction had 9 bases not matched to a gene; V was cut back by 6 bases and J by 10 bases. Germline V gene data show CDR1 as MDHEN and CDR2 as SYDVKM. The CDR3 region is CASRLRGRVEQFF. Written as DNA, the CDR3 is TGTGCCAGCAGGTTACGGGGGAGGGTGGAGCAGTTCTTC.

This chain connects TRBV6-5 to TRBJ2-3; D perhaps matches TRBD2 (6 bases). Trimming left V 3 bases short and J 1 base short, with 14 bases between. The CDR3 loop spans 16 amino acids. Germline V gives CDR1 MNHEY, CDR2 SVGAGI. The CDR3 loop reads CASSYIREYGTDTQYF. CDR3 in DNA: TGTGCCAGCAGTTATATACGGGAGTATGGCACAGATACGCAGTATTTT.

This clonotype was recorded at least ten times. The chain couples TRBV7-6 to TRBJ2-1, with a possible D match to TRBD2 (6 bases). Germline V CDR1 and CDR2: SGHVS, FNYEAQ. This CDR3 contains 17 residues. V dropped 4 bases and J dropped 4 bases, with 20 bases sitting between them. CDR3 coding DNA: TGTGCCAGCAGCTCCCTTACCGGGACTCCCCTATACAATGAGCAGTTCTTC. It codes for CASSSLTGTPLYNEQFF.

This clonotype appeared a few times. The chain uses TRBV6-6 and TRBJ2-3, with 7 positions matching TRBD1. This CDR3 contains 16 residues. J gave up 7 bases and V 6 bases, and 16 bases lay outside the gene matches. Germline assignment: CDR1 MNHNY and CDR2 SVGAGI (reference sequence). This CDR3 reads CASRDFSGGRAHTQYF. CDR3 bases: TGTGCCAGCAGGGACTTCTCAGGGGGTCGGGCCCATACGCAGTATTTT.

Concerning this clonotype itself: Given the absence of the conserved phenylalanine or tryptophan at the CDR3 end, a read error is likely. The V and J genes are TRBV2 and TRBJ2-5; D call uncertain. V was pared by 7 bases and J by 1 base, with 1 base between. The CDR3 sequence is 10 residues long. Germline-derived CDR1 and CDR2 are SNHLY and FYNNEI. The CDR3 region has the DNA TGTGCCAGCATCCAAGAGACCCAGTACTTA. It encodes CASIQETQYL.

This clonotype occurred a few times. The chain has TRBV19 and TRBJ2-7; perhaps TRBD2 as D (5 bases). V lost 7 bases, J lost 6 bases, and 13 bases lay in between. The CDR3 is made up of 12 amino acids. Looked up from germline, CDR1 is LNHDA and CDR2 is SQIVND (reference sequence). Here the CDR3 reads CASTGEEGEQYF. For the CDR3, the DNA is TGTGCCAGTACTGGGGAAGAGGGCGAGCAGTACTTC.

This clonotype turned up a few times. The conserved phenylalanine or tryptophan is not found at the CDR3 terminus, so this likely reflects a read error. As DNA, the CDR3 is TGTGCCAGCAGCCCCAGAGGCTACGAGCAGTACTTA. Protein product: CASSPRGYEQYL. V is TRBV7-6 and J is TRBJ2-7; no clear D. V dropped 5 bases and J dropped 3 bases, with 8 bases sitting between them. The CDR3 has 12 amino acids. Germline V gene sequence: CDR1 SGHVS, CDR2 FNYEAQ.

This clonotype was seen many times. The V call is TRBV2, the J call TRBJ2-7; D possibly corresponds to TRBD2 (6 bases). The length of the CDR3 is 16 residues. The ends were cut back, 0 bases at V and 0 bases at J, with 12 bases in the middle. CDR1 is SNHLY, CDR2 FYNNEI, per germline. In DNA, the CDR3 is TGTGCCAGCAGTGAAGCTGGCGGGGCTTTCTCCTACGAGCAGTACTTC. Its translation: CASSEAGGAFSYEQYF. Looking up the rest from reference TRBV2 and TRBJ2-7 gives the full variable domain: EPEVTQTPSHQVTQMGQEVILRCVPISNHLYFYWYRQILGQKVEFLVSFYNNEISEKSEIFDDQFSVERPDGSNFTLKIRSTKLEDSAMYFCASSEAGGAFSYEQYFGPGTRLTVT.

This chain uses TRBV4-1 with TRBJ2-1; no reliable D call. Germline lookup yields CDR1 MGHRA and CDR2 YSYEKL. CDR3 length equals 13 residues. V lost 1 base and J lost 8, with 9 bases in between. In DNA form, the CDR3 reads TGCGCCAGCAGCCAAGTAACTGGGGATGAGCAGTTCTTC. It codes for CASSQVTGDEQFF.

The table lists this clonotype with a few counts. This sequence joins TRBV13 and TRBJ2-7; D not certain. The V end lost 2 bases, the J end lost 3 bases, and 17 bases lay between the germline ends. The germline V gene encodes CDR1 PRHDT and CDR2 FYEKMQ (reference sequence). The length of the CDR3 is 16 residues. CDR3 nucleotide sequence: TGTGCCAGCAGCTTATTCGGCCTTGACGGAAACTACGAGCAGTACTTC. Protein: CASSLFGLDGNYEQYF.

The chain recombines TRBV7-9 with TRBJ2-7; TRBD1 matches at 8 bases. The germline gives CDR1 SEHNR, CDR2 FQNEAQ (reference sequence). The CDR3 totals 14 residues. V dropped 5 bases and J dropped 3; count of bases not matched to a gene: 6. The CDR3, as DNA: TGTGCCAGCAGCCCGATGACAGGGGACTACGAGCAGTACTTC. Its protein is CASSPMTGDYEQYF.

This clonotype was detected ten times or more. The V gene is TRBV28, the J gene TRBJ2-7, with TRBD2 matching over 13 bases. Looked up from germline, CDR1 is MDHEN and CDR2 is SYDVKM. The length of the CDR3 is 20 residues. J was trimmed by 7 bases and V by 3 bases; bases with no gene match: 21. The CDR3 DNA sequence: TGTGCCAGCAGTTTTGATTTTTGGACAGTCACTAGCGGGAGGGTCTGGGAGCAGTACTTC. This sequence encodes CASSFDFWTVTSGRVWEQYF.

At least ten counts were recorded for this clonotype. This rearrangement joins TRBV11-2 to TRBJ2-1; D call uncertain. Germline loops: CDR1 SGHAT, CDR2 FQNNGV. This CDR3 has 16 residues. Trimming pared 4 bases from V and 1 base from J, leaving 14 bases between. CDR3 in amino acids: CASSSIGLGSYNEQFF. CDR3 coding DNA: TGTGCCAGCAGCTCCATAGGCTTGGGTTCCTACAATGAGCAGTTCTTC.

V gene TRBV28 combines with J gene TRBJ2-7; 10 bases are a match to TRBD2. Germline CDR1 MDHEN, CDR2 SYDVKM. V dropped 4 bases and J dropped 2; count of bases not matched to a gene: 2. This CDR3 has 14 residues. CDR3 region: CASSSGTSAYEQYF. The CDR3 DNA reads TGTGCCAGCAGTTCCGGGACTAGCGCCTACGAGCAGTACTTC.

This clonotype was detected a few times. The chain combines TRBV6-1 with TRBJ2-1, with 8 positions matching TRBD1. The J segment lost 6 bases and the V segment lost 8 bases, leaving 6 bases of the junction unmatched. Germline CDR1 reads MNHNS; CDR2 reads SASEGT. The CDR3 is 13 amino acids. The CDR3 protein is CASAMDRANEQFF. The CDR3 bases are TGTGCCAGCGCCATGGACAGGGCCAATGAGCAGTTCTTC.

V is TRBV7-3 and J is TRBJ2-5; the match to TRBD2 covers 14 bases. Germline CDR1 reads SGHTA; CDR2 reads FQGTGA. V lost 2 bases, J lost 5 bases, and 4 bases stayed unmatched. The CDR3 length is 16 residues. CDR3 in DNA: TGTGCCAGCAGCTTAGGACTAGCGGGAGGTATGGAGACCCAGTACTTC. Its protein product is CASSLGLAGGMETQYF.

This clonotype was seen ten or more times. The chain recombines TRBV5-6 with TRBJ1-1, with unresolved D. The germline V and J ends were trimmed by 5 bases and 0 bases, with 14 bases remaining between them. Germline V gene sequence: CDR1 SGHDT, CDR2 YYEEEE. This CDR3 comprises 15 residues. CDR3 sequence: CASRSGTFLNTEAFF. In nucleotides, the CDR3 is TGTGCCAGCAGATCTGGTACATTTTTGAACACTGAAGCTTTCTTT.

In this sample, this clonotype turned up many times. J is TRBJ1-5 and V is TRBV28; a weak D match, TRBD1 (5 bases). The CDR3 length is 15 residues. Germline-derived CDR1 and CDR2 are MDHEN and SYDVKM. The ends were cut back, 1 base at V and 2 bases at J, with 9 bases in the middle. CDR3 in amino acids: CASSLLGRRNQPQHF. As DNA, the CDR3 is TGTGCCAGCAGTTTATTGGGGCGACGCAATCAGCCCCAGCATTTT. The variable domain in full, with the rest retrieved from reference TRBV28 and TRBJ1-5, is DVKVTQSSRYLVKRTGEKVFLECVQDMDHENMFWYRQDPGLGLRLIYFSYDVKMKEKGDIPEGYSVSREKKERFSLILESASTNQTSMYLCASSLLGRRNQPQHFGDGTRLSIL.

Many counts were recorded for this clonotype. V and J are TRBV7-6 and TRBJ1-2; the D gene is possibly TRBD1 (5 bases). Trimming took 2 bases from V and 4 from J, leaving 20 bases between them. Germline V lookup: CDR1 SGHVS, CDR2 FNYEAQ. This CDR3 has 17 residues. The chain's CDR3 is CASSLTGPPDSSYGYTF. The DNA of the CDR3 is TGTGCCAGCAGCTTAACAGGTCCTCCCGACAGCTCCTATGGCTACACCTTC.